The T cell receptor (beta chain) described here comes from a study of blood T cell repertoires in COVID-19. Study-wide background: In each case, the material was cDNA or gDNA derived from T cells, B-cell-depleted T cells, or PBMCs.

CDR3 size: 15 residues. CDR1 is SGHNT and CDR2 is YYREEE in the germline V gene (reference sequence). V was trimmed by 1 base and J by 5 bases, leaving 14 bases between them. In the original analysis: Amplification of reference gene primers was used by the study to estimate nucleated cell counts. This table comes from immunoSEQ multiplex PCR, and its TCRdb copy is limited to in-frame clones, with some not included. V and J calls and clone size are given by that table; D and trimming were obtained from the DNA. The sample contains 40,000 to 50,000 clones, 79% of which appear only once. Sequencing was performed on peripheral blood. This sequence originates from a man aged 70 or older with acute or convalescent COVID-19. The chain has TRBV5-4 and TRBJ2-3; D is perhaps TRBD1 (5 bases). CDR3 residues: CASSLLQGEIDTQYF. For the CDR3, the DNA is TGTGCCAGCAGCTTGTTGCAGGGCGAAATAGATACGCAGTATTTT.